This T cell receptor beta chain was found in a study of blood T cells in healthy people across ages. PCR was performed a second time for about 6 to 12 cycles using a sample-barcoded 5' primer and a J-beta primer mix. TCRdb recomputed calls from the 5' RACE reads with MiXCR, one row per CDR3 protein. The sample consists of approximately 1.5 million distinct CDR3 sequences, under 55% of them appearing once. The germline V gene encodes CDR1 LGHDT and CDR2 YNNKEL (reference sequence). The CDR3 runs to 15 residues. The ends lost 2 bases at V and 8 bases at J; junction bases unmatched: 7. The sequence derives from a woman aged 18-30 years in good health. The chain employs TRBV3-1 and TRBJ1-2, with 11 positions matching TRBD1. Sequenced sample: blood. The CDR3 reads CASSQFGTGGEGYTF. The CDR3 region has the DNA TGTGCCAGCAGCCAATTCGGGACAGGGGGAGAGGGCTACACCTTC. The variable domain in full, with the rest retrieved from reference TRBV3-1 and TRBJ1-2, is DTAVSQTPKYLVTQMGNDKSIKCEQNLGHDTMYWYKQDSKKFLKIMFSYNNKELIINETVPNRFSPKSPDKAHLNLHINSLELGDSAVYFCASSQFGTGGEGYTFGSGTRLTVV.